The next 12 T cell receptor beta chains were all read from a single sample in a study of OX40 agonist ivuxolimab in advanced cancers. Generated by immunoSEQ multiplex PCR, the TCRdb table keeps only in-frame clones and is missing some. The sample has over 85,000 clones, around 90% seen once. Sequenced material: CD4+ or CD8+ T cells sorted from blood, taken in a trial of the OX40 agonist ivuxolimab. The source is an adult with an advanced solid tumor such as melanoma, head and neck, liver or kidney cancer.

The chain employs TRBV9 and TRBJ1-4, with 10 bases aligning to TRBD1. The ends lost 1 base at V and 8 bases at J; junction bases unmatched: 5. The CDR3 totals 15 residues. The germline V gene encodes CDR1 SGDLS and CDR2 YYNGEE. The DNA for the CDR3 is TGTGCCAGCAGCGTACAAGGGACAGGGGAAGAAAAACTGTTTTTT. It is translated as CASSVQGTGEEKLFF. Supplemented by reference TRBV9 and TRBJ1-4, the full variable domain reads DSGVTQTPKHLITATGQRVTLRCSPRSGDLSVYWYQQSLDQGLQFLIQYYNGEERAKGNILERFSAQQFPDLHSELNLSSLELGDSALYFCASSVQGTGEEKLFFGSGTQLSVL.

This chain connects TRBV2 to TRBJ2-5; D perhaps matches TRBD1 (5 bases). This CDR3 has 13 residues. Trimming shortened V by 5 bases and J by 2 bases, and 9 bases separated the two germline ends. Germline V gene data show CDR1 as SNHLY and CDR2 as FYNNEI. The CDR3 spells CASSPRQQETQYF. CDR3 in DNA: TGTGCCAGCAGTCCTCGACAGCAAGAGACCCAGTACTTC.

The V gene is TRBV7-3, the J gene TRBJ2-5, with D perhaps being TRBD1 or TRBD2 (5 bases each). Germline lookup yields CDR1 SGHTA and CDR2 FQGTGA. This CDR3 comprises 14 residues. Trimming cost V 5 bases and J 4 bases, with 14 bases left between them. CDR3 in amino acids: CASSPGPDSETQYF. The CDR3 nucleotides are TGTGCCAGCAGCCCGGGACCGGATTCAGAGACCCAGTACTTC.

V is TRBV7-9 and J is TRBJ2-7; D tentatively reads TRBD1 or TRBD2 (5 bases each). V shed 3 bases and J shed 3 bases, with 12 bases lying between them. This CDR3 contains 14 residues. The germline V gene has CDR1 SEHNR and CDR2 FQNEAQ (reference sequence). In DNA form, the CDR3 reads TGTGCCAGCAGCTTCCGGGACGAAAGCTACGAGCAGTACTTC. It codes for CASSFRDESYEQYF.

The V call is TRBV5-1, the J call TRBJ2-5; 8 bases fit TRBD1. The CDR3 consists of 18 residues. Germline V CDR1 and CDR2: SGHRS, YFSETQ. V was pared by 2 bases and J by 5 bases, with 17 bases of the junction left unmatched. The CDR3: CASSFPQVAGGALETQYF. CDR3 bases: TGCGCCAGCAGCTTCCCCCAGGTGGCAGGGGGCGCTCTGGAGACCCAGTACTTC.

Here the CDR3 reads CASRGTGGEKLFF. The CDR3 region has the DNA TGTGCCAGCAGGGGGACAGGGGGAGAAAAACTGTTTTTT. The chain joins TRBV28 to TRBJ1-4; 11 bases are a match to TRBD1. J gave up 8 bases and V 6 bases, and 2 bases lay outside the gene matches. CDR3 length: 13 residues. Germline lookup yields CDR1 MDHEN and CDR2 SYDVKM.

The CDR3 DNA sequence: TGCAGCGTTGAAGGTTCAGGGCGATACGAGCAGTACTTC. It encodes CSVEGSGRYEQYF. The chain joins TRBV29-1 to TRBJ2-7, with a possible D match to TRBD1 (5 bases). The V end was cut by 1 base, the J end by 4 bases, with 11 bases between. This CDR3 has 13 residues. CDR1 and CDR2 from the germline V gene are SQVTM and ANQGSEA.

This clone occurred once. The gene calls are TRBV28 and TRBJ2-5, with 12 bases matching TRBD1. From germline, CDR1 is MDHEN and CDR2 SYDVKM. There are 16 residues in the CDR3. V trimming: 4 bases; J trimming: 5 bases; junction bases outside the gene matches: 8. The CDR3 here is CASSSRGTGGLETQYF. CDR3 bases: TGTGCCAGCAGTTCCCGGGGGACAGGGGGCCTGGAGACCCAGTACTTC.

In its sample, this clone was seen once. The rearrangement uses TRBV5-1 and TRBJ1-2; no definite D call. CDR3 length: 13 amino acids. Trimming stripped 3 bases from V and 0 bases from J, with 6 bases between. Germline CDR1 reads SGHRS; CDR2 reads YFSETQ. CDR3 loop: CASSSPPNYGYTF. For the CDR3, the DNA is TGCGCCAGCAGCTCGCCCCCTAACTATGGCTACACCTTC. Variable domain in full (rest from reference TRBV5-1 and TRBJ1-2): KAGVTQTPRYLIKTRGQQVTLSCSPISGHRSVSWYQQTPGQGLQFLFEYFSETQRNKGNFPGRFSGRQFSNSRSEMNVSTLELGDSALYLCASSSPPNYGYTFGSGTRLTVV.

The rearrangement uses TRBV6-5 and TRBJ1-2, with 11 bases lining up with TRBD1. The CDR3 length is 15 residues. Trimming removed 2 bases from V and 6 bases from J; junction bases left unmatched: 5. Germline V gene data show CDR1 as MNHEY and CDR2 as SVGAGI. This CDR3 is CASSYPGQGVDGYTF. CDR3 coding DNA: TGTGCCAGCAGTTACCCGGGACAGGGGGTGGATGGCTACACCTTC.

The J gene is TRBJ2-2, the V gene TRBV7-9, with 9 bases matching TRBD2. Germline lookup yields CDR1 SEHNR and CDR2 FQNEAQ (reference sequence). The V segment lost 7 bases and the J segment 4 bases; nucleotides outside the gene matches: 4. The CDR3 has 14 residues. CDR3 region: CASMRGGSTGELFF. The CDR3 nucleotides are TGTGCCAGCATGCGGGGGGGTTCCACCGGGGAGCTGTTTTTT.

This chain connects TRBV11-2 to TRBJ2-7, with a possible D match to TRBD1 (5 bases). Trimming took 1 base from V and 8 from J, leaving 12 bases between them. The germline V gene encodes CDR1 SGHAT and CDR2 FQNNGV. The CDR3 has 13 amino acids. CDR3 in amino acids: CASSLGTFVKQYF. CDR3 in DNA: TGTGCCAGCAGCTTAGGGACATTTGTCAAGCAGTACTTC. Together with reference TRBV11-2 and TRBJ2-7, the CDR3 gives the full variable domain: EAGVAQSPRYKIIEKRQSVAFWCNPISGHATLYWYQQILGQGPKLLIQFQNNGVVDDSQLPKDRFSAERLKGVDSTLKIQPAKLEDSAVYLCASSLGTFVKQYFGPGTRLTVT.